The clone carrying this T cell receptor (beta chain) showed up just once. Its antigen is currently unknown. The data are from a study of cytomegalovirus exposure and HLA in healthy donors. Study-level background: Genetic ancestry analysis placed approximately 78% of the 300 to 500 donors that were genotyped in the Caucasian-associated cluster. Study results and caveats: Through in vitro validation, a few CMV-associated chains were shown to be specific for CMV antigens. HLA alleles showed associations with around 15,000 TCR beta sequences in a later analysis, at a 0.05 false discovery rate. Later analysis associated a missense DCLRE1C variant with TCR beta V- and J-gene trimming.

PCR used 60 Vbeta primers and 13 Jbeta primers. Data came from immunoSEQ multiplex PCR; TCRdb stores just in-frame clones and leaves some out. This table holds some 150,000 clones, around three quarters found once. The ends were cut back, 4 bases at V and 1 base at J, with 15 bases in the middle. The CDR3 has 16 amino acids. Germline CDR1 reads SGHTA; CDR2 reads FQGNSA. The sequenced sample was PBMCs. V gene TRBV7-2 combines with J gene TRBJ2-3; tentatively, D is TRBD2 (5 bases). This clonotype was sampled from a woman under 40 in good health and CMV-seropositive. The CDR3 protein is CASSSPERIRTDTQYF. CDR3 sequence (DNA): TGTGCCAGCAGCTCCCCAGAGCGGATACGCACAGATACGCAGTATTTT.